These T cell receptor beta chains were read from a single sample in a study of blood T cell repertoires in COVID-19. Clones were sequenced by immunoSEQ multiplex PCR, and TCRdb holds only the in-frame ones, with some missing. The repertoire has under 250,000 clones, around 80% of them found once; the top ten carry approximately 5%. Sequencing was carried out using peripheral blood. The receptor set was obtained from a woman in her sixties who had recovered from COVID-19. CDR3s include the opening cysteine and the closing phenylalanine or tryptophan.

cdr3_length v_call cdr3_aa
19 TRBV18 CASSLAGGTGRLWADTQYF
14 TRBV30 CAWSVLGGLYGYTF
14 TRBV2 CASSGTDKFFGYTF
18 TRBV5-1 CASSRTGRDRGPNTEAFF
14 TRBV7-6 CASSLAGARETQYF
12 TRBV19 CASTEGATEAFF
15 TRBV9 CASSVRDRATDTQYF
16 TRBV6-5 CASSYSNGLAPIEQYF
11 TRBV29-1 CSVDRGYGYTF
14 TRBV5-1 CASSKGQGGTEAFF
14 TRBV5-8 CASSTGTGGEKLFF
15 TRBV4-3 CASSQDPRGTDTQYF
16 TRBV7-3 CASSPIAVGPTGELFF
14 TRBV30 CAWSSDYQASEAFF
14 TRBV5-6 CASSLLTNPYEQYF
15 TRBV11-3 CASSGDWTGGGEQFF
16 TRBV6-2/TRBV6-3 CASSFTRTVGEETQYF
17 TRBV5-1 CASSLWDRSSGANVLTF
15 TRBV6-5 CASKKSRDYANEQFF
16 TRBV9 CASSPGAGGMYNEQFF
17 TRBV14 CASSQEFAGASTDTQYF
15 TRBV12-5 CASGLVRIGVNEQFF
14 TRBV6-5 CASSRLLGTDTQYF
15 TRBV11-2 CASSLELGGTGELFF
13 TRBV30 CAWTSGGSYEQYF
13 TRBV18 CASSTSGFNEQYF
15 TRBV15 CATSRGSRRTGELFF
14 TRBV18 CASSRDRGNYGYTF
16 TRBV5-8 CASSILLHRGTDTQYF
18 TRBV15 CATSRGGASGRWTDTQYF
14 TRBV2 CASSEGDWAYEQYF
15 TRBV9 CASSVDPGRNTEAFF
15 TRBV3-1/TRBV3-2 CASSHERGGINEQFF
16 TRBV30 CAWSVRPRDIYYEQYF
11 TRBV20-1 CSVRGDEKLFF
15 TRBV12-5 CASGLVLVGPWGYTF
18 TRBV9 CASSVSLAGGPGTGELFF
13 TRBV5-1 CASSPSRTDTQYF
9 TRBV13 CASSLGLNF
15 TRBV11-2 CASSLLRGKVGELFF
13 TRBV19 CASSTLQWQPQHF
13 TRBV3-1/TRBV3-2 CASSQDMQNTIYF
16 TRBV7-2 CASSLTGTGVTSPLHF
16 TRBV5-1 CASRYNRENPQETQYF